This entry describes one T cell receptor (beta chain). The target antigen is unknown. CDR1 is MNHNY and CDR2 is SVGAGI in the germline V gene (reference sequence). The CDR3 sequence is 14 residues long. V was pared by 0 bases and J by 1 base, with 7 bases between. Sequenced by immunoSEQ multiplex PCR; TCRdb stores in-frame clones only, minus some. The repertoire holds tens of thousands of clones, with roughly 82% as singletons. Described time point: baseline, week 1 (first vaccination visit). Treatment in this sample: pre-vaccination baseline after standard-of-care therapy. New WHO grade 3 or 4 IDH1-mutant, ATRX-lost astrocytomas were present in all donors. The sample comes from a study of a mutant IDH1 vaccine in newly diagnosed glioma. Overall study: The treated group averaged about 44 years old and was 62.5% male, approximately 38% female. Study outcomes and limitations: The occurrence of vaccine-induced immune responses was seen in 93.3% of patients. Changes in top peripheral clonotypes did not appear linked to pseudoprogression.

The clonotype originates from a man aged 35-49 years with glioma. Some clones in this sample may be carry-over from other donors' samples. This sequence joins TRBV6-6 and TRBJ2-7, with D unresolved. The specimen comprised PBMCs, sampled from a glioma patient treated with radiotherapy, temozolomide or both. The chain's CDR3 is CASSYSMGSYEQYF. The CDR3 DNA reads as TGTGCCAGCAGTTACTCTATGGGGTCCTACGAGCAGTACTTC.